A single TCR beta chain is shown here with its context. Its matching antigen is unknown. This entry is derived from a study of cytomegalovirus exposure and HLA in healthy donors. Researchers ran the PCR with 60 Vbeta and 13 Jbeta primers. Profiling relied on immunoSEQ multiplex PCR, and the TCRdb table lists in-frame clones only, not all of them. Its listing shows around 100,000 clones. Study observations and caveats: Researchers reportedly found TCR beta sequences accurately predicted most subjects' HLA-A and HLA-B alleles. Further analysis was carried out later, and it showed several of the most significant clusters appearing linked to common viral pathogens.

This CDR3 contains 16 residues. Germline lookup yields CDR1 SGHVS and CDR2 FNYEAQ. The junction had 10 bases not matched to a gene; V was cut back by 7 bases and J by 4 bases. Sequenced sample: PBMCs. This receptor was taken from a man aged 40-50 years in good health and CMV-seronegative. The gene calls are TRBV7-6 and TRBJ2-2; 9 bases line up with TRBD1. CDR3 residues: CASTLSGTGFTGELFF. CDR3 nucleotide sequence: TGTGCCAGCACGCTCTCCGGGACAGGGTTCACCGGGGAGCTGTTTTTT.